This T cell receptor beta chain was captured in a study of cytomegalovirus exposure and HLA in healthy donors. Study in general: Researchers previously reported finding fewer than 140 million unique TCR beta sequences from about 179 million T cells. Study-wide results and limits: TCR sequences were mostly rare, though some public TCRs occurred in many donors. Accounts indicate the classifier identified cytomegalovirus status with strong specificity and sensitivity.

For this clone: Its antigen is as yet unknown.

PCR amplification relied on 60 Vbeta primers (plus 13 Jbeta primers). Generated by immunoSEQ multiplex PCR, the TCRdb table keeps only in-frame clones and is missing some. The sample lists 150,000 or so clones, approximately 84% seen once, with approximately 7% in the top ten. What was sequenced was PBMCs. The clonotype originates from a woman between 40 and 55 years old in good health and CMV-seropositive.

Here the CDR3 DNA reads TGCGCCAGCAGCCACACTGACAGGCCCTCACAGCCCCAGCATTTT. Protein: CASSHTDRPSQPQHF. The rearrangement uses TRBV4-1 and TRBJ1-5; TRBD1 is a possible D gene (6 bases). The germline V and J ends were trimmed by 3 bases and 7 bases, with 16 bases remaining between them. The CDR3 totals 15 residues. CDR1 and CDR2 (germline): MGHRA, YSYEKL.